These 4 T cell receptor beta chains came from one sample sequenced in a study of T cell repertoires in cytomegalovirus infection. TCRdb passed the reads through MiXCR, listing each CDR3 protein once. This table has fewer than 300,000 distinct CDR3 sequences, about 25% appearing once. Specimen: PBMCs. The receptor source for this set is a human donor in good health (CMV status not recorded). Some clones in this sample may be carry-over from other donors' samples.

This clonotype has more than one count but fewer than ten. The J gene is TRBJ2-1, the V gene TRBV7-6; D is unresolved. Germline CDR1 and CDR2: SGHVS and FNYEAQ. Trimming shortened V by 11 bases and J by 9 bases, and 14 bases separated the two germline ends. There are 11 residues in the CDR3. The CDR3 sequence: CALASDSEQFF. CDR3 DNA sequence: TGTGCCCTGGCGAGCGATAGTGAGCAGTTCTTC. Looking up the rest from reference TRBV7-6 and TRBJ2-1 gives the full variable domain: GAGVSQSPRYKVTKRGQDVALRCDPISGHVSLYWYRQALGQGPEFLTYFNYEAQQDKSGLPNDRFSAERPEGSISTLTIQRTEQRDSAMYRCALASDSEQFFGPGTRLTVL.

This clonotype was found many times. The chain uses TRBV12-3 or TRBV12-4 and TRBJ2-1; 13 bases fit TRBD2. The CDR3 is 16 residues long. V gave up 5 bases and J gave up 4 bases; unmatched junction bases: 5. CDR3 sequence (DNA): TGTGCCAGCAGTGATCTACTAGCGGGAGGGTACAATGAGCAGTTCTTC. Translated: CASSDLLAGGYNEQFF.

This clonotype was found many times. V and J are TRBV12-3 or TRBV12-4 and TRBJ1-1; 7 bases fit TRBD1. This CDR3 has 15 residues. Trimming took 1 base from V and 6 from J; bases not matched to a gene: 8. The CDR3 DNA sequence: TGTGCCAGCAGTTTAGTGAGACAGGGTCCGGCTGAAGCTTTCTTT. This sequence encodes CASSLVRQGPAEAFF.

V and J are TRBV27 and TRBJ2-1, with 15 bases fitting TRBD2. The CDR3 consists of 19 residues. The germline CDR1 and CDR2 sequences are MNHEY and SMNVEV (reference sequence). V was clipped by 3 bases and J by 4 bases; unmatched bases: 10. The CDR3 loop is CASSFSPGTSGRLYNEQFF. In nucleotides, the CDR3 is TGTGCCAGCAGTTTCAGTCCCGGGACTAGCGGGAGGCTTTACAATGAGCAGTTCTTC.